The 10 T cell receptor beta chains below were found in one sample sequenced in a study of blood T cell repertoires in COVID-19. Here immunoSEQ multiplex PCR was the method, and the copy in TCRdb shows in-frame clones only, minus some. The data hold about 330,000 clones, with 70% to 90% observed a single time. The sequencing sample was made of peripheral blood. These receptors were collected from a woman between 45 and 65 years old with active or convalescent COVID-19.

This chain connects TRBV4-1 to TRBJ1-4, with 8 bases aligning to TRBD1. Germline V gives CDR1 MGHRA, CDR2 YSYEKL. V shed 0 bases and J 0 bases; nucleotides not matched to a gene: 9. The CDR3 length is 19 residues. CDR3 protein: CASSQESRQGRATNEKLFF. DNA of the CDR3: TGCGCCAGCAGCCAAGAGTCACGACAGGGGAGGGCAACTAATGAAAAACTGTTTTTT.

Here the CDR3 DNA reads TGTGCCAGTAGCGATCCGACAGGGATCATGCGCAATCAGCCCCAGCATTTT. It translates to CASSDPTGIMRNQPQHF. The chain carries TRBV19 and TRBJ1-5; the match to TRBD1 covers 7 bases. This CDR3 comprises 17 residues. Trimming removed 6 bases from V and 2 bases from J; junction bases left unmatched: 13. Germline assignment: CDR1 LNHDA and CDR2 SQIVND (reference sequence).

This chain joins TRBV4-2 and TRBJ2-7; the match to TRBD1 covers 9 bases. Looked up from germline, CDR1 is LGHNA and CDR2 is YNFKEQ. V lost 4 bases to trimming and J lost 3 bases; unmatched junction nucleotides: 7. The CDR3 has 15 residues. The DNA for the CDR3 is TGTGCCAGCAGCCCGCTGGGACAGGGCCTCTACGAGCAGTACTTC. Protein product: CASSPLGQGLYEQYF.

The chain carries TRBV5-8 and TRBJ1-4; tentative D call: TRBD1 (6 bases). Trimming stripped 4 bases from V and 7 bases from J, with 14 bases between. The CDR3 totals 14 residues. The germline gives CDR1 SGHTS, CDR2 YDEGEE. The CDR3 sequence is CASSGQTSGEKLFF. The CDR3 region has the DNA TGTGCCAGCAGCGGACAGACCTCGGGTGAAAAACTGTTTTTT.

The V call is TRBV7-2, the J call TRBJ2-2; the match to TRBD2 covers 10 bases. Germline loops: CDR1 SGHTA, CDR2 FQGNSA. The J segment lost 5 bases and the V segment lost 3 bases, leaving 3 bases of the junction unmatched. The CDR3 sequence is 15 residues long. The CDR3 bases are TGTGCCAGCAGCTTGGTAGCGGGGGGAACCGGGGAGCTGTTTTTT. Residues: CASSLVAGGTGELFF.

The gene calls are TRBV19 and TRBJ2-1; D gene ambiguous. The CDR3 is 12 amino acids. Germline CDR1 is LNHDA and CDR2 is SQIVND (reference sequence). V was trimmed by 4 bases and J by 9 bases, leaving 10 bases between them. DNA for the CDR3: TGTGCCAGTAGTACAGGTATGAGTGAGCAGTTCTTC. Translating gives CASSTGMSEQFF.

The chain carries TRBV27 and TRBJ2-7, with 7 bases matching TRBD2. This CDR3 is 14 amino acids long. V shed 4 bases and J 3 bases; nucleotides not matched to a gene: 6. Germline-derived CDR1 and CDR2 are MNHEY and SMNVEV (reference sequence). The DNA for the CDR3 is TGTGCCAGCAGTTGGAGATGGGAGGGCTACGAGCAGTACTTC. Translation: CASSWRWEGYEQYF.

This clone was counted a few times. The rearrangement uses TRBV11-2 and TRBJ1-5; a weak D match, TRBD1 (6 bases). Germline assignment: CDR1 SGHAT and CDR2 FQNNGV. V dropped 2 bases and J dropped 4 bases, with 12 bases sitting between them. CDR3 size: 15 residues. The CDR3 DNA is TGTGCCAGCAGCTTAACCTCAGGGGATAATCAGCCCCAGCATTTT. It yields the protein CASSLTSGDNQPQHF.

This clone has more than one count but fewer than ten. This chain joins TRBV19 and TRBJ1-1, with 9 bases that match TRBD1. Losses at the gene ends were 4 bases for V and 5 bases for J; bases not matched to a gene: 8. Germline CDR1 reads LNHDA; CDR2 reads SQIVND (reference sequence). This CDR3 is 15 amino acids long. The chain's CDR3 is CASSSGDRGATEAFF. In DNA, the CDR3 is TGTGCCAGTAGTAGCGGAGACAGGGGGGCAACTGAAGCTTTCTTT.

CDR3 DNA: TGTGCCAGCAGTCCCGGGGGGCGCGGGGAGCTGTTTTTT. Translating gives CASSPGGRGELFF. The chain combines TRBV6-5 with TRBJ2-2; a possible D gene is TRBD2 (7 bases). Germline V gene lookup returns CDR1 MNHEY and CDR2 SVGAGI. V dropped 5 bases and J dropped 7 bases, with 11 bases sitting between them. The CDR3 has 13 residues.